Listed here are 21 T cell receptor beta chains from one sample, sequenced in a study of shared clonotypes between healthy human individuals. Clones were sequenced by immunoSEQ multiplex PCR, and TCRdb holds only the in-frame ones, with some missing. Of a few million clones in the sample, more than 90% are singletons; the top ten hold over 0.12%. Sequenced material: naive CD4+ T cells sorted from blood. Subset: CD45RA+ positively selected. The receptors derive from a young man in good health.

This clone has only one observation. The chain is built from TRBV7-3 and TRBJ1-1; 8 bases are a match to TRBD1. This CDR3 comprises 19 residues. J lost 6 bases, V lost 0 bases, and 18 bases had no gene match. Germline loops: CDR1 SGHTA, CDR2 FQGTGA. This CDR3 is CASSLTSSGGRPVVPEAFF. CDR3 sequence (DNA): TGTGCCAGCAGCTTAACATCTTCAGGGGGCCGGCCGGTTGTGCCTGAAGCTTTCTTT.

This rearrangement joins TRBV18 to TRBJ1-3, with D unclear. Trimming stripped 3 bases from V and 6 bases from J, with 18 bases between. The CDR3 has 16 amino acids. The germline CDR1 and CDR2 sequences are KGHSH and LQKENI. This chain's CDR3 is CASSPNEGPGANTIYF. CDR3 nucleotides: TGTGCCAGCTCACCTAATGAAGGACCTGGTGCAAACACCATATATTTT.

This clone was picked up one time. The sample has other DNA sequences that encode this CDR3 too. This chain joins TRBV2 and TRBJ2-5; a possible D gene is TRBD1 (5 bases). The germline V gene encodes CDR1 SNHLY and CDR2 FYNNEI. V was cut by 5 bases and J by 3 bases, with 7 bases left in between. CDR3 length: 12 amino acids. The CDR3 protein is CASSLTEETQYF. Written as DNA, the CDR3 is TGTGCCAGCAGTCTGACAGAAGAGACCCAGTACTTC.

The chain carries TRBV28 and TRBJ2-7; 8 nucleotides line up with TRBD2. The junction had 8 bases not matched to a gene; V was cut back by 6 bases and J by 1 base. Per germline, CDR1 MDHEN and CDR2 SYDVKM. The CDR3 contains 15 residues. The CDR3 DNA is TGTGCCAGCAGATTCAGCGGGGGATTTTCCTACGAGCAGTACTTC. This gives the protein CASRFSGGFSYEQYF.

The chain recombines TRBV7-8 with TRBJ1-3; unclear D gene. V dropped 10 bases and J dropped 5 bases, with 21 bases sitting between them. CDR3 length: 15 residues. Germline CDR1 reads SGHVS; CDR2 reads FQNEAQ. CDR3 bases: TGTGCCACGGTTCCTTTTAACGAGGGCCGAAACACCATATATTTT. It encodes CATVPFNEGRNTIYF. The whole variable domain, filled in from reference TRBV7-8 and TRBJ1-3, reads GAGVSQSPRYKVAKRGQDVALRCDPISGHVSLFWYQQALGQGPEFLTYFQNEAQLDKSGLPSDRFFAERPEGSVSTLKIQRTQQEDSAVYLCATVPFNEGRNTIYFGEGSWLTVV.

The chain uses TRBV6-5 and TRBJ2-7; 7 positions agree with TRBD2. Trimming took 6 bases from V and 0 from J; bases not matched to a gene: 8. CDR3 length: 15 residues. Germline CDR1 MNHEY, CDR2 SVGAGI. The CDR3 loop is CASSLLAGVSYEQYF. The CDR3 region has the DNA TGTGCCAGCAGCCTTTTAGCGGGTGTCTCCTACGAGCAGTACTTC.

The gene calls are TRBV29-1 and TRBJ2-1; TRBD1 might be the D (6 bases). There are 15 residues in the CDR3. Trimming took off 1 base at V and 3 bases at J, with 13 bases between the two ends. The V gene's germline CDR1 is SQVTM and CDR2 ANQGSEA. CDR3 protein: CSVEGRGFHYNEQFF. The CDR3 DNA is TGCAGCGTTGAAGGTAGGGGGTTCCACTACAATGAGCAGTTCTTC.

DNA for the CDR3: TGCGCCAGCAGCTCAGGGCGCGGGGCCCCCCTGGAGACCCAGTACTTC. Translated: CASSSGRGAPLETQYF. The V and J genes are TRBV5-1 and TRBJ2-5, with a possible D match to TRBD2 (6 bases). Looked up from germline, CDR1 is SGHRS and CDR2 is YFSETQ. The ends were cut back, 3 bases at V and 5 bases at J, with 20 bases in the middle. The CDR3 has 16 amino acids.

The V and J genes are TRBV7-2 and TRBJ2-2, with unresolved D. Trimming stripped 6 bases from V and 2 bases from J, with 7 bases between. The CDR3 has 13 amino acids. In germline, CDR1 is SGHTA, CDR2 FQGNSA. The CDR3 protein is CASRTRNTGELFF. CDR3 DNA sequence: TGTGCCAGCAGAACCCGAAACACCGGGGAGCTGTTTTTT.

The rearrangement uses TRBV15 and TRBJ1-4, with a possible D match to TRBD1 (6 bases). The CDR3 consists of 13 residues. Trimming removed 6 bases at V and 6 bases at J, with 11 bases between. CDR1 LNHNV and CDR2 YYDKDF come from the germline V gene (reference sequence). CDR3 residues: CATRQGMDEKLFF. The CDR3 DNA reads TGTGCCACCAGACAGGGTATGGATGAAAAACTGTTTTTT.

The V call is TRBV5-1, the J call TRBJ1-4; 7 bases are shared with TRBD1. V dropped 4 bases and J dropped 2; count of bases not matched to a gene: 5. The CDR3 length is 15 residues. Germline CDR1 reads SGHRS; CDR2 reads YFSETQ. CDR3 coding DNA: TGCGCCAGCAGCACGGGACAGTCCACTAATGAAAAACTGTTTTTT. As protein: CASSTGQSTNEKLFF.

V usage is TRBV28 and J usage is TRBJ2-4, with TRBD2 matching 7 bases. With V trimmed by 5 bases and J by 0 bases, 10 bases remained unmatched. This CDR3 has 17 residues. Germline V gene lookup returns CDR1 MDHEN and CDR2 SYDVKM. CDR3 nucleotides: TGTGCCAGCAGTCCATTAGCGGGCGGGGAAGCCAAAAACATTCAGTACTTC. It is translated as CASSPLAGGEAKNIQYF.

About this clone itself: Other DNA variants within this sample encode the same CDR3. The chain has TRBV5-1 and TRBJ1-6; 11 bases align to TRBD1. J gave up 10 bases and V 4 bases, and 7 bases lay outside the gene matches. The CDR3 extends over 15 amino acids. Germline lookup yields CDR1 SGHRS and CDR2 YFSETQ. CDR3 protein: CASSIGQGAGSPLHF. CDR3 sequence (DNA): TGCGCCAGCAGCATAGGACAGGGGGCGGGATCACCCCTCCACTTT. Variable domain in full (rest from reference TRBV5-1 and TRBJ1-6): KAGVTQTPRYLIKTRGQQVTLSCSPISGHRSVSWYQQTPGQGLQFLFEYFSETQRNKGNFPGRFSGRQFSNSRSEMNVSTLELGDSALYLCASSIGQGAGSPLHFGNGTRLTVT.

V and J are TRBV7-8 and TRBJ1-2, with D maybe TRBD1 (5 bases). Germline CDR1 and CDR2: SGHVS and FQNEAQ. The CDR3 totals 15 residues. V lost 3 bases and J 0 bases, leaving 11 bases between the germline ends. The CDR3 region has the DNA TGTGCCAGCAGCTTCGACAGACTAGCTAACTATGGCTACACCTTC. Translated, it gives CASSFDRLANYGYTF.

The chain recombines TRBV2 with TRBJ2-2, with 8 bases identical to TRBD1. This CDR3 comprises 16 residues. The J segment lost 1 base and the V segment lost 7 bases, leaving 8 bases of the junction unmatched. Germline V gene sequence: CDR1 SNHLY, CDR2 FYNNEI. The CDR3 sequence is CASKGAGGQNTGELFF. Here the CDR3 DNA reads TGTGCCAGCAAAGGTGCAGGGGGCCAGAACACCGGGGAGCTGTTTTTT.

The chain links TRBV7-2 to TRBJ2-2; 7 nucleotides match TRBD2. This CDR3 is 14 amino acids long. V lost 5 bases to trimming and J lost 0 bases; unmatched junction nucleotides: 0. Germline CDR1 SGHTA, CDR2 FQGNSA. As DNA, the CDR3 is TGTGCCAGCAGCCGGGGGGCGAACACCGGGGAGCTGTTTTTT. Encoded protein: CASSRGANTGELFF.

The genes are TRBV5-1 and TRBJ1-6; D unresolved. The CDR3 is made up of 15 amino acids. The germline CDR1 and CDR2 sequences are SGHRS and YFSETQ. Trimming stripped 0 bases from V and 7 bases from J, with 11 bases between. CDR3 residues: CASSLAGPGNSPLHF. CDR3 nucleotides: TGCGCCAGCAGCTTGGCTGGTCCAGGAAATTCACCCCTCCACTTT.

The chain carries TRBV15 and TRBJ1-2; D unresolved. With 5 bases removed from V and 4 bases from J, the gap between germline ends came to 14 bases. CDR1 and CDR2 (germline): LNHNV, YYDKDF (reference sequence). The CDR3 runs 14 residues. The CDR3 region has the DNA TGTGCCACCAGCCCCCCCGAGGGCGTCTATGGCTACACCTTC. Its protein is CATSPPEGVYGYTF.

The V gene is TRBV11-3, the J gene TRBJ1-1; D unresolved. Germline V gene lookup returns CDR1 SGHNT and CDR2 YENEEA. The CDR3 spans 14 residues. V lost 2 bases, J lost 1 base, and 8 bases lay in between. The CDR3 spells CASSLTDKNTEAFF. The CDR3 DNA reads as TGTGCCAGCAGCTTAACCGACAAGAACACTGAAGCTTTCTTT.

V and J are TRBV30 and TRBJ1-1; no firm D call. The CDR3 extends over 13 amino acids. V lost 3 bases, J lost 0 bases, and 8 bases lay in between. Germline V lookup: CDR1 GTSNPN, CDR2 SVGIG (reference sequence). DNA of the CDR3: TGTGCCTGGAGCTCCAAGTTGAACACTGAAGCTTTCTTT. It specifies CAWSSKLNTEAFF.

The chain links TRBV7-9 to TRBJ1-5; tentative D call: TRBD1 (5 bases). Per the germline V gene, CDR1 is SEHNR and CDR2 is FQNEAQ (reference sequence). CDR3 length: 14 amino acids. Trimming shortened V by 1 base and J by 5 bases, and 9 bases separated the two germline ends. In DNA form, the CDR3 reads TGTGCCAGCAGCTTAGACAGGAATGATCAGCCCCAGCATTTT. It translates to CASSLDRNDQPQHF.